This record concerns one T cell receptor (beta chain) sequence. The specificity of this receptor is unknown. Base-call qualities are not available, and no considerably larger clone is one nucleotide away. These data belong to a study of cytomegalovirus exposure and HLA in healthy donors (dated by TCRdb to 2016 to 2017). A note on the overall study: An earlier analysis of more than 550 of the donors reported about 280 Gb of sequence data and 117 million unique TCR beta sequences obtained from approximately 180 million T cells. Every repertoire in the discovery cohort had been generated on one and the same sequencing platform. Alongside the repertoire data, information on donor age, sex, ethnicity and CMV serostatus was compiled. In addition to the first cohort of about 650 subjects, a separate validation cohort of approximately 130 different subjects was used. Using immunosequencing, the study profiled T cell repertoires from around 680 subjects and related those repertoires to cytomegalovirus serostatus. The later analysis used no new phenotypic data to find candidate immune exposures, relying instead on TCR beta sequences and their occurrence across donors. The study was designed to test whether signatures of past pathogen exposure could be identified by cataloging public T cell receptors. About 280 gigabases of sequencing data and around 80 million unique TCR sequences made up an early release that covered 500 to 650 HLA-typed donors. Roughly five DR-DQ haplotypes were treated as single units for association and clustering because of strong linkage in the cohort. Typing coverage differed by locus: A, B, C, DRB1 and DQB1 were typed in roughly 620-630 donors, DQA1 in roughly 510, DPA1 in 600 to 610, and DPB1 in 450 to 490. To decide whether each TCR beta V gene segment behaved as functional or pseudogenic, an earlier analysis of approximately 620 of the donors relied on high-throughput TCR beta sequencing. To predict cytomegalovirus infection status, the study brought together high-throughput TCR immunosequencing, statistical association of individual TCRs with disease status, and machine learning. On average, roughly 250,000 unique TCR beta nucleotide sequences were sequenced per donor among a few hundred genotyped donors of the cohort, with about 19% of those sequences being non-productive. A later genetic analysis used genome-wide SNP genotypes for about 60% of the 666 donors, treating that subset as a discovery cohort. Among the roughly 400 genotyped donors, more than 70% belonged to the genetic ancestry cluster associated with self-reported Caucasian donors. Both class I and class II loci were covered by HLA typing, at four-digit resolution. A later analysis re-analyzed previously published TCR beta repertoires from 600 to 850 donors and added high-resolution HLA genotyping to study TCR occurrence patterns. The paper as a whole reports these results and caveats: A later genetic analysis associated a missense DCLRE1C variant with V-gene and J-gene trimming of TCR beta chains, and an independent cohort replicated the association. When HLA alleles, especially DR and DQ, strongly co-occurred, TCR associations were difficult to assign to individual alleles. In vitro tests confirmed that a few of the cytomegalovirus-associated TCR beta chains recognize cytomegalovirus antigens. A further reported finding was that TCR beta sequences accurately predicted the HLA-A and HLA-B alleles for most subjects in the first cohort. In a later analysis, several top co-occurrence clusters were reported to appear linked to parvovirus B19, influenza, CMV and Epstein-Barr virus. Across donors, most TCR sequences were observed very rarely, whereas some public TCRs were present in many individuals. At a false discovery rate of 0.05, a later analysis linked 15,000 to 20,000 TCR beta sequences to specific HLA alleles. Broadly in line with IMGT annotations, most TCR beta V segments showed up in productive rearrangements about 87% or about 30% of the time in an earlier analysis of under 700 of the donors. The 87-base-pair reads could not distinguish some IMGT-functional V segments, including TRBV6-2 and TRBV6-3, so those segments were excluded. Compared with the approximately 720-donor mean, donors in an Asian-associated ancestry cluster had fewer N-insertions in productive TCRs, according to a later genetic analysis. The cohort was sequenced for TCR beta chains only, and without alpha or paired-chain data the features that could be detected were limited. In a later analysis, HLA-associated TCR beta chains were found to be more clonally expanded and to have lower generation probabilities than equally common non-associated chains. The presence/absence analyses assumed that sequencing depth was roughly uniform across donors, and that assumption may not be true. In a later analysis, TCR association rates were found to vary across HLA loci, with the most associated TCRs seen for DRB1 alleles and the fewest for HLA-C alleles. The study gave a list of about 170 TCR beta chains associated with cytomegalovirus. Linkage disequilibrium might explain the correlated functional status among segregating V segments, but an unknown experimental factor could not be ruled out. According to the authors, the approach could potentially be generalized to other disease states and immunological phenotypes. The only immune exposure information available for the cohort was CMV serostatus. Because counts were too low, under 20 rarely observed V segments, including chromosome 9 orphons, were left out of the earlier analysis of some 640 of the donors. HLA typing was unavailable for some donors at each locus, so association tests used only the typed subset. A group of highly shared sequence variants was considered likely to be a technical artifact of the sequencing pipeline. In a later analysis, most CMV-associated TCR beta chains were found to appear HLA-restricted, with HLA associations seemingly driven largely by CMV exposure. In both the original and validation cohorts, the classifier was reported to diagnose cytomegalovirus status with high specificity and sensitivity.

The method was the immunoSEQ multiplex PCR assay. For the multiplex PCR, a mixture combining 60 forward primers for TCR Vbeta segments and 13 reverse primers for TCR Jbeta segments was used. Amplification of the CDR3 region of rearranged TCR beta genes was performed with a multiplex PCR assay on genomic DNA. On the Illumina HiSeq System, the amplified TCR beta libraries were sequenced as 87-base-pair reads. The study's processing was this. A later analysis tallied approximately 87 million unique TCR beta chains across the 666 repertoires, and about 12 million of those chains were shared by two or more donors. A nearest-neighbor algorithm error-corrected the raw reads and collapsed the reads into unique sequences, merging closely related sequences to remove PCR and sequencing errors. CDR3 sequences were aligned to IMGT reference sequences to assign V, D and J gene segments. For a sequence to be retained, a match of at least six nucleotides to both a V gene segment and a J gene segment was required. Rearrangements were classified as productive when the CDR3 lacked stop codons and remained in frame with V and J, and all other rearrangements were classified as non-productive. Following IMGT convention, CDR3 was defined as the stretch from the second conserved V-encoded cysteine to the conserved J-encoded phenylalanine. Sequences without an unambiguous match to a single V gene segment were excluded from the earlier analysis of several hundred of the donors. An earlier analysis of several hundred of the donors called V segments functional above 56.7% productive rearrangements and segregating when the between-donor standard deviation exceeded 5%. A statistical classification framework was developed to diagnose cytomegalovirus status using the catalog of TCR beta chain sequences. V and J gene assignment, in a later analysis, came from comparing TCR nucleotide sequences with IMGT/GENE-DB human TR gene sequences. Using the TCRdist pipeline, a later analysis assigned CDR3 sequences along with most-parsimonious VDJ recombination scenarios. A later analysis defined each TCR beta chain by its CDR3 amino acid sequence plus V-gene family, and excluded reads lacking a unique V-gene family. To address suspected cross-contamination and a sequencing artifact, a later analysis removed around 600 highly shared, low-generation-probability nucleotide sequences. For each public chain, a later analysis derived a clonal expansion index from normalized ranks of inferred template counts within each repertoire. In a later analysis, generation probabilities were computed with a VDJ recombination model fitted to out-of-frame rearrangements, and the resulting probabilities were checked against IGoR. In a later analysis, TCR-TCR, TCR-HLA and TCR-CMV co-occurrence was scored with hypergeometric tests, and a repertoire-size bias correction was applied to TCR pairs. False discovery rates were estimated in a later analysis by permuting HLA or CMV assignments 20 times. In a later analysis, co-occurring TCRs were grouped using DBSCAN, and TCRdist sequence similarity was added for clustering within HLA-allele-positive subsets. Co-occurrence clustering excluded repertoires with fewer than 30,000 or more than 120,000 public chains, plus five with anomalous nucleotide sharing. TCRdb holds this immuneACCESS table with in-frame rearrangements only. Some clones are missing; in checked studies, unresolved V genes explain under half, and the rest has no known cause. V and J calls plus clone size are reproduced from that table; the DNA served to infer D and trimming. The sample table lists around 150,000 clones, about three quarters of them with a count of one. The ten largest clones add up to nearly 7% of the sample.

The cohort was made up of roughly 670 healthy bone marrow donors. All cohort members were sampled while nominally healthy, although unrecorded immune exposures were likely present. The donor was CMV seropositive and belonged to the group of more than 250 seropositive cohort members. Every donor gave a peripheral blood sample, and the peripheral blood mononuclear cells from that sample were used for TCR beta sequencing. Genomic DNA extraction from the blood cell samples was performed with the Qiagen DNeasy Blood Extraction Kit. From a lookup of the germline V gene, CDR1 and CDR2 are SQVTM and ANQGSEA. From its cysteine to its phenylalanine, the CDR3 spans 13 amino acids. Only CDR3 DNA is held: 39 bases, read in frame from base 1. The V end loses 6 bases and the J end loses 6 bases, and a stretch of 15 bases separates them.

The chain uses TRBV29-1 and TRBJ1-5, and possibly TRBD1, on 6 matching bases. Sequencing was performed on PBMCs. This receptor was taken from a man aged 35-49 years in good health and CMV-seropositive. The CDR3 reads CSVSTATGQPQHF. The DNA is TGCAGCGTATCGACAGCGACAGGTCAGCCCCAGCATTTT. Reference TRBV29-1 and TRBJ1-5 proteins supply the regions before and after the CDR3; the full variable domain is: SAVISQKPSRDICQRGTSLTIQCQVDSQVTMMFWYRQQPGQSLTLIATANQGSEATYESGFVIDKFPISRPNLTFSTLTVSNMSPEDSSIYLCSVSTATGQPQHFGDGTRLSIL.